This T cell receptor (beta chain) was recovered during a study of T cells in localized non-small cell lung cancer. Points from the study as a whole: Multi-region tumor sequencing was not done, so intratumor heterogeneity could not be excluded. A higher density of T cells in blood coincided with extended overall survival.

Method: immunoSEQ multiplex PCR; TCRdb's copy keeps in-frame clones and lacks some. Here the sample spans tens of thousands of clones, 94% being singletons. The CDR3 sequence is 13 residues long. The J segment lost 11 bases and the V segment lost 4 bases, leaving 8 bases of the junction unmatched. Germline CDR1 and CDR2: SGHTA and FQGNSA. Comment on this clone: Antigen unknown.

The rearrangement joins TRBV7-2 to TRBJ2-3, with TRBD2 matching over 8 bases. The sample was peripheral blood, taken before any cancer treatment. The TCR sequence derives from a woman aged 40-69 years with stage I lung adenocarcinoma. This CDR3 reads CASSSGLAPRQYF. The CDR3 DNA follows: TGTGCCAGCAGCTCAGGACTAGCCCCAAGGCAGTATTTT.